This entry lists 21 T cell receptor beta chains sequenced from one sample in a study of shared clonotypes between healthy human individuals. Naive CD8 isolation took CD45RO-negative cells positively selected for CCR7 and excluded terminally differentiated effector memory CD45RA+ cells. The method was immunoSEQ multiplex PCR; TCRdb's version includes in-frame clones alone and lacks a portion of them. The sample records roughly 2,000,000 clones, roughly 94% being singletons. Sequenced input: naive CD8+ T cells sorted from blood. The receptor set was obtained from a man aged 18 to 29 in good health.

J is TRBJ1-2 and V is TRBV6-6; D is undetermined. The length of the CDR3 is 10 residues. Per germline, CDR1 MNHNY and CDR2 SVGAGI (reference sequence). Trimming removed 2 bases from V and 8 bases from J, with 3 bases in between. The CDR3 DNA reads TGTGCCAGCAGTTACAAGGGCTACACCTTC. Its translation: CASSYKGYTF.

This clone was recorded only once. The chain has TRBV30 and TRBJ1-1; D not certain. Germline CDR1 GTSNPN, CDR2 SVGIG (reference sequence). The CDR3 has 14 amino acids. Trimming took off 2 bases at V and 0 bases at J, with 10 bases between the two ends. CDR3 DNA sequence: TGTGCCTGGAGTTATGGAGGGTTGAACACTGAAGCTTTCTTT. It translates to CAWSYGGLNTEAFF.

This clone was picked up one time. The rearrangement links TRBV18 to TRBJ2-1; 13 positions agree with TRBD2. The CDR3 runs to 16 residues. Losses at the gene ends were 2 bases for V and 8 bases for J; bases not matched to a gene: 6. CDR1 and CDR2 (germline): KGHSH, LQKENI. For the CDR3, the DNA is TGTGCCAGCTCACCAGGGGGGACTAGCGGGATCGATGAGCAGTTCTTC. This translates into CASSPGGTSGIDEQFF.

This chain's CDR3 is CASSYSTGGGNSPLHF. DNA of the CDR3: TGTGCCAGCAGTTACTCAACAGGGGGCGGTAATTCACCCCTCCACTTT. The chain has TRBV6-5 and TRBJ1-6, with TRBD1 identical over 9 bases. After removal of 0 bases from V and 6 bases from J, the junction contained 3 bases not matched to a gene. Germline V gives CDR1 MNHEY, CDR2 SVGAGI. This CDR3 has 16 residues.

The rearrangement links TRBV2 to TRBJ2-7; 15 bases match TRBD2. The CDR3 contains 16 residues. Germline V gene sequence: CDR1 SNHLY, CDR2 FYNNEI. J gave up 5 bases and V 5 bases, and 7 bases lay outside the gene matches. The CDR3 region is CASSPGLAGGPNEQYF. The CDR3 nucleotides are TGTGCCAGCAGTCCCGGACTAGCGGGGGGGCCAAACGAGCAGTACTTC.

V gene TRBV6-5 combines with J gene TRBJ2-7; 10 bases match TRBD2. Trimming cost V 11 bases and J 3 bases; bases outside gene matches: 10. The CDR3 consists of 14 residues. CDR1 is MNHEY, CDR2 SVGAGI, per germline. This CDR3 is CAAKESSGSYEQYF. The CDR3 DNA sequence: TGTGCCGCGAAAGAGTCTAGCGGGAGCTACGAGCAGTACTTC.

V usage is TRBV18 and J usage is TRBJ1-5, with 7 bases fitting TRBD1. The CDR3 has 16 residues. Trimming cost V 4 bases and J 0 bases; bases outside gene matches: 6. Germline V gene data show CDR1 as KGHSH and CDR2 as LQKENI. As DNA, the CDR3 is TGTGCCAGCTCACTTGAGGGGGCGAGTAGCAATCAGCCCCAGCATTTT. Translation: CASSLEGASSNQPQHF.

This chain links TRBV4-3 with TRBJ2-2; D gene uncertain. Germline loops: CDR1 LGHNA, CDR2 YSLEER. This CDR3 is built from 14 residues. Trimming removed 0 bases at V and 6 bases at J, with 8 bases between. The CDR3 region is CASSQDGFPGELFF. In nucleotides, the CDR3 is TGCGCCAGCAGCCAAGATGGATTCCCCGGGGAGCTGTTTTTT.

CDR3 sequence: CASSLSGGGAAETQYF. The CDR3 coding sequence is TGTGCCAGCAGTTTATCTGGCGGGGGGGCGGCTGAGACCCAGTACTTC. The chain combines TRBV27 with TRBJ2-5, with TRBD2 identical over 9 bases. Germline-derived CDR1 and CDR2 are MNHEY and SMNVEV (reference sequence). V gave up 0 bases and J gave up 5 bases; unmatched junction bases: 7. This CDR3 comprises 16 residues.

This clone has a single count. The chain uses TRBV27 and TRBJ1-5; TRBD1 matches at 11 bases. The CDR3 is 18 residues long. Germline assignment: CDR1 MNHEY and CDR2 SMNVEV (reference sequence). The V and J ends lost 2 bases and 1 base, in that order; junction bases with no gene match: 7. This CDR3 is CASSLLGTGGISNQPQHF. CDR3 DNA sequence: TGTGCCAGCAGTTTACTCGGGACAGGGGGAATCAGCAATCAGCCCCAGCATTTT.

CDR3: CASSGDNLVGELFF. The CDR3 DNA follows: TGTGCCAGCAGTGGGGACAATTTGGTCGGGGAGCTGTTTTTT. The V and J genes are TRBV6-1 and TRBJ2-2; a possible D gene is TRBD1 (6 bases). The germline V and J ends were trimmed by 4 bases and 7 bases, with 13 bases remaining between them. CDR1 and CDR2 from the germline V gene are MNHNS and SASEGT. This CDR3 is 14 amino acids long.

This clone has only one observation. The same CDR3 is also encoded by other DNA sequences in this sample. This chain connects TRBV19 to TRBJ2-7; tentative D call: TRBD1 (6 bases). The germline V gene encodes CDR1 LNHDA and CDR2 SQIVND (reference sequence). This CDR3 has 14 residues. V lost 2 bases to trimming and J lost 3 bases, with 11 bases between them. CDR3 in DNA: TGTGCCAGTAGTATACCGGGACAAGTCTACGAGCAGTACTTC. Its protein product is CASSIPGQVYEQYF.

This clone was seen a single time. The chain has TRBV4-2 and TRBJ2-2, with TRBD2 identical over 7 bases. The ends lost 0 bases at V and 5 bases at J; junction bases unmatched: 9. From germline, CDR1 is LGHNA and CDR2 YNFKEQ. The CDR3 is 17 amino acids. CDR3 in DNA: TGTGCCAGCAGCCAAGAGTTTGCGGGGGTGGGGACCGGGGAGCTGTTTTTT. Protein sequence: CASSQEFAGVGTGELFF.

The chain combines TRBV13 with TRBJ1-2; no firm D call. V dropped 4 bases and J dropped 8 bases, with 20 bases sitting between them. Germline assignment: CDR1 PRHDT and CDR2 FYEKMQ (reference sequence). This CDR3 is built from 15 residues. The CDR3 sequence is CASSSEAWESSGYTF. The CDR3 DNA follows: TGTGCCAGCAGCTCCGAGGCTTGGGAAAGCAGCGGCTACACCTTC.

Concerning this clone: Other DNA sequences of this sample code for an identical CDR3. This rearrangement joins TRBV9 to TRBJ1-2, with unresolved D. This CDR3 is built from 11 residues. Per the germline V gene, CDR1 is SGDLS and CDR2 is YYNGEE. The V gene lost 4 bases and the J gene lost 4 bases, with 5 bases spanning the gap. The CDR3 sequence is CASSSIYGYTF. The CDR3 bases are TGTGCCAGCAGCTCTATCTATGGCTACACCTTC.

This clone appeared a single time. The chain links TRBV7-9 to TRBJ2-1; D is unresolved. The CDR3 consists of 19 residues. Germline V gene sequence: CDR1 SEHNR, CDR2 FQNEAQ (reference sequence). The V end lost 1 base, the J end lost 0 bases, and 19 bases lay between the germline ends. CDR3 loop: CASSLDGLYSRSSYNEQFF. CDR3 nucleotide sequence: TGTGCCAGCAGCTTAGACGGTTTGTACAGTCGAAGCTCCTACAATGAGCAGTTCTTC. Using reference TRBV7-9 and TRBJ2-1 for the parts outside the CDR3, the full variable domain is DTGVSQNPRHKITKRGQNVTFRCDPISEHNRLYWYRQTLGQGPEFLTYFQNEAQLEKSRLLSDRFSAERPKGSFSTLEIQRTEQGDSAMYLCASSLDGLYSRSSYNEQFFGPGTRLTVL.

On this clone: This sample also contains other DNA sequences that code for the same CDR3. V and J are TRBV5-4 and TRBJ2-7; D perhaps matches TRBD1 (5 bases). CDR3 length equals 15 residues. The V end was cut by 2 bases, the J end by 0 bases, with 12 bases between. Germline values: CDR1 SGHNT, CDR2 YYREEE (reference sequence). The CDR3 DNA reads TGTGCCAGCAGCTTAGGTCAGGGCAGCTCCTACGAGCAGTACTTC. It specifies CASSLGQGSSYEQYF.

The gene calls are TRBV6-6 and TRBJ2-5; D gene uncertain. CDR1 is MNHNY, CDR2 SVGAGI, per germline (reference sequence). With 0 bases removed from V and 5 bases from J, the gap between germline ends came to 10 bases. This CDR3 has 14 amino acids. The CDR3 sequence: CASSYSRAGETQYF. The CDR3 region has the DNA TGTGCCAGCAGTTACTCTAGAGCCGGGGAGACCCAGTACTTC.

V gene TRBV27 combines with J gene TRBJ2-3, with TRBD2 identical over 9 bases. Trimming cost V 5 bases and J 6 bases; bases outside gene matches: 9. Germline V gene sequence: CDR1 MNHEY, CDR2 SMNVEV (reference sequence). The CDR3 covers 15 residues. The CDR3 nucleotides are TGTGCCAGCAGTCCACAGCGGGAGGAGTTGGATACGCAGTATTTT. The encoded protein is CASSPQREELDTQYF.

This chain joins TRBV7-6 and TRBJ2-1, with TRBD2 matching 12 bases. After removal of 1 base from V and 7 bases from J, the junction contained 11 bases not matched to a gene. The CDR3 sequence is 18 residues long. Germline values: CDR1 SGHVS, CDR2 FNYEAQ. CDR3 amino acids: CASSLEASGGEVRNEQFF. For the CDR3, the DNA is TGTGCCAGCAGCTTAGAGGCTAGCGGGGGGGAGGTTCGGAATGAGCAGTTCTTC.

This chain connects TRBV28 to TRBJ2-1; D might be TRBD1 (6 bases). The CDR3 is 17 residues long. The V gene lost 5 bases and the J gene lost 0 bases, with 17 bases spanning the gap. Looked up from germline, CDR1 is MDHEN and CDR2 is SYDVKM. The CDR3 region has the DNA TGTGCCAGCAGTCTCCCGCCGGGACAACTCTCCTACAATGAGCAGTTCTTC. Translation gives CASSLPPGQLSYNEQFF.